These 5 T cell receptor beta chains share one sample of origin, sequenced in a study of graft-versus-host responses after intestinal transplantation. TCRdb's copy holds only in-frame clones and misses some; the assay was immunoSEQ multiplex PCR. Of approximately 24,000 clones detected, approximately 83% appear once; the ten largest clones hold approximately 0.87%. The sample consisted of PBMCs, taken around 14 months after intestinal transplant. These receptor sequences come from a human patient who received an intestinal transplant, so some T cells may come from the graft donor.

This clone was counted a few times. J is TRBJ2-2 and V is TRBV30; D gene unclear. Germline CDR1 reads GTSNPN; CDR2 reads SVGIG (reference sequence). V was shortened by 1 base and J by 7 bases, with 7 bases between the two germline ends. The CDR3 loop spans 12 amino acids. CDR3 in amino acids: CAWSEGYGELFF. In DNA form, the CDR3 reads TGTGCCTGGAGTGAAGGGTACGGGGAGCTGTTTTTT.

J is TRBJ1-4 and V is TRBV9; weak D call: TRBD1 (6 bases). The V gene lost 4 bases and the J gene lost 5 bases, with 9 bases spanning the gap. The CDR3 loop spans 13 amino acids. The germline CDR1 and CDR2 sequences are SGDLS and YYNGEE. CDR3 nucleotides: TGTGCCAGCAGCCCGGGACAAAATGAAAAACTGTTTTTT. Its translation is CASSPGQNEKLFF.

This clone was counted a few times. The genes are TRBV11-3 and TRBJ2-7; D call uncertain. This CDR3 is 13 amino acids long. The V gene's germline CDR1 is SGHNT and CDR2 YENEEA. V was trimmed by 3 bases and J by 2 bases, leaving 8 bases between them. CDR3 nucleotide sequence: TGTGCCAGCAGCTTGGGCGCAACCTACGAGCAGTACTTC. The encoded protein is CASSLGATYEQYF.

DNA of the CDR3: TGTGCCGTTTTGGAGGCGCGGAATTCACCCCTCCACTTT. It specifies CAVLEARNSPLHF. The gene calls are TRBV2 and TRBJ1-6; D not certain. The V end was cut by 11 bases, the J end by 7 bases, with 15 bases between. Germline V gives CDR1 SNHLY, CDR2 FYNNEI. The CDR3 has 13 residues.

CDR3 residues: CASSTGTGHEKLFF. CDR3 nucleotide sequence: TGTGCCAGCAGCACCGGGACAGGCCATGAAAAACTGTTTTTT. The rearrangement joins TRBV5-5 to TRBJ1-4, with 8 bases fitting TRBD1. Germline CDR1 and CDR2: SGHKS and YYEKEE (reference sequence). This CDR3 comprises 14 residues. Germline trimming cut 4 bases from V and 6 bases from J; bases unmatched to any gene: 5.